The next 23 T cell receptor beta chains were all read from a single sample in a study of blood T cells in healthy people across ages. Through a sample-barcoded 5' primer and a J-beta primer mix, a second PCR was run for roughly 6 to 12 cycles. TCRdb used MiXCR to reprocess the 5' RACE reads, holding one entry per CDR3 protein. Counted here are some 800,000 distinct CDR3 sequences, around 25% occurring once; the ten biggest clones make up roughly 3.8%. These data also featured in a second study, about T cells of mothers and their children.

The sequencing input was blood. Every receptor here comes from a boy aged 5-17 years in good health.

This clonotype was seen more than once but under ten times. This chain links TRBV20-1 with TRBJ2-7; 8 bases agree with TRBD2. Germline V CDR1 and CDR2: DFQATT, SNEGSKA (reference sequence). The J segment lost 4 bases and the V segment lost 3 bases, leaving 8 bases of the junction unmatched. This CDR3 region has 14 residues. CDR3 sequence reads: CSARGEREIYEQYF. The CDR3 DNA reads TGCAGTGCTAGGGGTGAGCGGGAGATATACGAGCAGTACTTC.

Comments on this clonotype: Germline is not matched at one junction end, which may reflect a read error. The J gene is TRBJ1-2, the V gene TRBV30; 7 nucleotides match TRBD1. Germline loops: CDR1 GTSNPN, CDR2 SVGIG (reference sequence). The CDR3 totals 11 residues. The CDR3 protein is CAWNRDRAFFF. DNA of the CDR3: TGTGCCTGGAATAGGGACAGAGCGTTTTTCTTC.

This clonotype was counted between two and nine times. This rearrangement joins TRBV2 to TRBJ2-5; weak D call: TRBD1 (6 bases). This CDR3 region has 14 residues. Germline CDR1 and CDR2: SNHLY and FYNNEI. V lost 6 bases, J lost 1 base, and 12 bases lay in between. The CDR3 bases are TGTGCCAGCAGAATTAGACAGGTCCAAGAGACCCAGTACTTC. Protein sequence: CASRIRQVQETQYF.

This chain uses TRBV18 with TRBJ1-1; no firm D call. The CDR3 has 11 amino acids. Trimming left V 6 bases short and J 7 bases short, with 9 bases between. Germline V gene data show CDR1 as KGHSH and CDR2 as LQKENI. CDR3 sequence reads: CASSTRYEAFF. CDR3 DNA: TGTGCCAGCTCGACCCGCTATGAAGCTTTCTTT.

In its sample, this clonotype was seen a few times. V is TRBV5-1 and J is TRBJ2-1, with 12 bases aligning to TRBD2. The CDR3 has 15 amino acids. Germline CDR1 is SGHRS and CDR2 is YFSETQ. V dropped 6 bases and J dropped 7; count of bases not matched to a gene: 8. The CDR3 loop is CASTLAGGTRNEQFF. DNA of the CDR3: TGCGCCAGCACCCTAGCGGGAGGGACACGGAATGAGCAGTTCTTC.

The chain joins TRBV4-3 to TRBJ1-2; 7 nucleotides align to TRBD1. V was pared by 0 bases and J by 0 bases, with 7 bases of the junction left unmatched. The CDR3 runs 17 residues. Germline CDR1 is LGHNA and CDR2 is YSLEER. The CDR3 here is CASSQDLAGGSNYGYTF. The CDR3 nucleotides are TGCGCCAGCAGCCAAGATCTGGCAGGGGGATCTAACTATGGCTACACCTTC.

DNA of the CDR3: TGTGCCAGCAGTCCAGGCGGGACAGGGTCTCACGAGCAGTACTTC. Encoded protein: CASSPGGTGSHEQYF. V is TRBV28 and J is TRBJ2-5; 9 bases are a match to TRBD1. Matching the DNA end better, TRBJ2-7 makes the J call doubtful. This CDR3 contains 15 residues. Germline V lookup: CDR1 MDHEN, CDR2 SYDVKM.

This clonotype was seen a few times. The chain links TRBV4-1 to TRBJ1-4; 8 bases line up with TRBD1. Germline V gene sequence: CDR1 MGHRA, CDR2 YSYEKL. V lost 1 base to trimming and J lost 2 bases; unmatched junction nucleotides: 6. The CDR3 is 17 residues long. CDR3 nucleotides: TGCGCCAGCAGCCAAGGGAACAGGGGGACGACTAATGAAAAACTGTTTTTT. Protein: CASSQGNRGTTNEKLFF.

This clonotype was detected only a few times. The V and J genes are TRBV18 and TRBJ2-1; 9 positions match TRBD1. V lost 6 bases to trimming and J lost 4 bases; unmatched junction nucleotides: 7. Germline V lookup: CDR1 KGHSH, CDR2 LQKENI. There are 15 residues in the CDR3. The CDR3, as DNA: TGTGCCAGCTCCTTGCTGGACAGGGGTTACAATGAGCAGTTCTTC. Translation: CASSLLDRGYNEQFF.

This clonotype was seen only a few times. The chain recombines TRBV4-1 with TRBJ1-3; D unclear. The V end lost 2 bases, the J end lost 3 bases, and 17 bases lay between the germline ends. Germline V gene data show CDR1 as MGHRA and CDR2 as YSYEKL. The CDR3 runs to 17 residues. The CDR3 DNA sequence: TGCGCCAGCAGCCAAACCATTACCCTACAAGGTGGAAACACCATATATTTT. This gives the protein CASSQTITLQGGNTIYF.

This clonotype has more than one count but fewer than ten. Here the CDR3 DNA reads TGTGCCAGCAGCTTAGAGGGGACTAGCTTCAATGAGCAGTTCTTC. Its translation is CASSLEGTSFNEQFF. The chain carries TRBV7-9 and TRBJ2-1; 9 bases are shared with TRBD2. V gave up 1 base and J gave up 6 bases; unmatched junction bases: 4. This CDR3 has 15 amino acids. CDR1 and CDR2 (germline): SEHNR, FQNEAQ (reference sequence).

This clonotype has just a few counts. The chain joins TRBV28 to TRBJ1-2, with D perhaps matching TRBD1 (5 bases). Germline loops: CDR1 MDHEN, CDR2 SYDVKM. The V end lost 7 bases, the J end lost 4 bases, and 13 bases lay between the germline ends. CDR3 length: 13 residues. CDR3 DNA sequence: TGTGCCAGCAACTCCCAGGGTCTCTATGGCTACACCTTC. Translated, it gives CASNSQGLYGYTF.

This clonotype turned up a few times. V usage is TRBV6-2 or TRBV6-3 and J usage is TRBJ2-5; D is possibly TRBD1 (6 bases). V was shortened by 6 bases and J by 4 bases, with 15 bases between the two germline ends. CDR3 length: 14 amino acids. From germline, CDR1 is MNHEY and CDR2 SVGEGT. As DNA, the CDR3 is TGTGCCAGCAGCCCAGGGGTGAATGGAGAGACCCAGTACTTC. Translation: CASSPGVNGETQYF.

V gene TRBV29-1 combines with J gene TRBJ2-7; 10 nucleotides agree with TRBD1. Per germline, CDR1 SQVTM and CDR2 ANQGSEA. The CDR3 contains 14 residues. CDR3 sequence (DNA): TGCGGCGCGACAGGGGGCGGCGACGGCCGCGAGCAGTACTTC. Translating it yields CGATGGGDGREQYF.

This clonotype appeared a few times. The chain recombines TRBV12-3 or TRBV12-4 with TRBJ2-2, with 7 positions matching TRBD2. This CDR3 spans 15 amino acids. The trim removed 7 bases at V and 3 bases at J, leaving 8 bases unmatched. CDR3 sequence (DNA): TGTGCCAGCACTAGAGGGGCGGGAGACACCGGGGAGCTGTTTTTT. It yields the protein CASTRGAGDTGELFF.

This clonotype was detected once. The chain has TRBV7-2 and TRBJ1-5; tentatively, D is TRBD1 (5 bases). Trimming pared 5 bases from V and 4 bases from J, leaving 15 bases between. There are 15 residues in the CDR3. Germline V gives CDR1 SGHTA, CDR2 FQGNSA. The CDR3 coding sequence is TGTGCCAGCAGCCCCGGGCGGGACGGGAATCAGCCCCAGCATTTT. Its translation: CASSPGRDGNQPQHF.

This clonotype was counted many times. The CDR3 loop is CASSLTRETQYF. The CDR3 bases are TGTGCCAGCAGCTTAACCCGGGAGACCCAGTACTTC. The V gene is TRBV7-2, the J gene TRBJ2-5; unclear D gene. CDR1 is SGHTA and CDR2 is FQGNSA in the germline V gene. The CDR3 contains 12 residues. V was cut by 2 bases and J by 5 bases, with 6 bases left in between. Supplemented by reference TRBV7-2 and TRBJ2-5, the full variable domain reads GAGVSQSPSNKVTEKGKDVELRCDPISGHTALYWYRQSLGQGLEFLIYFQGNSAPDKSGLPSDRFSAERTGGSVSTLTIQRTQQEDSAVYLCASSLTRETQYFGPGTRLLVL.

V and J are TRBV29-1 and TRBJ2-7, with TRBD1 identical over 10 bases. The V gene's germline CDR1 is SQVTM and CDR2 ANQGSEA. This CDR3 has 12 amino acids. J lost 6 bases, V lost 7 bases, and 6 bases had no gene match. CDR3 nucleotide sequence: TGCAGCGGCGGGACAGGGGCCTCCGAGCAGTACTTC. As protein: CSGGTGASEQYF.

J is TRBJ2-5 and V is TRBV11-2; 11 positions match TRBD2. There are 20 residues in the CDR3. Trimming removed 1 base from V and 5 bases from J; junction bases left unmatched: 18. Germline CDR1 SGHAT, CDR2 FQNNGV. CDR3 sequence reads: CASSLVRIVLAGDPGETQYF. In DNA form, the CDR3 reads TGTGCCAGCAGCTTAGTTCGGATTGTACTAGCGGGGGATCCAGGGGAGACCCAGTACTTC. The full variable domain, its missing parts supplied by reference TRBV11-2 and TRBJ2-5, is EAGVAQSPRYKIIEKRQSVAFWCNPISGHATLYWYQQILGQGPKLLIQFQNNGVVDDSQLPKDRFSAERLKGVDSTLKIQPAKLEDSAVYLCASSLVRIVLAGDPGETQYFGPGTRLLVL.

In regard to this clonotype: Here the CDR3 omits its conserved ending phenylalanine or tryptophan, so a read error is the likely source. The chain joins TRBV5-4 to TRBJ1-3; 7 positions agree with TRBD1. Germline trimming cut 4 bases from V and 2 bases from J; bases unmatched to any gene: 3. In germline, CDR1 is SGHNT, CDR2 YYREEE (reference sequence). The CDR3 extends over 14 amino acids. CDR3 DNA: TGTGCCAGCAGCGTTACAGGGGCTGGAAACACCATATATTCT. This gives the protein CASSVTGAGNTIYS.

The gene calls are TRBV18 and TRBJ1-6; no definite D call. The V and J ends lost 3 bases and 5 bases respectively, with 8 bases between them. This CDR3 is built from 14 residues. Germline lookup yields CDR1 KGHSH and CDR2 LQKENI. The DNA of the CDR3 is TGTGCCAGCTCACCTGGGTTCGATAATTCACCCCTCCACTTT. Amino acid sequence: CASSPGFDNSPLHF.

The chain's CDR3 is CASDKTGVRETQYF. The CDR3 nucleotides are TGTGCCAGCGATAAGACAGGGGTTAGAGAGACCCAGTACTTC. The gene calls are TRBV7-2 and TRBJ2-5; 8 nucleotides match TRBD1. CDR1 and CDR2 from the germline V gene are SGHTA and FQGNSA. The CDR3 spans 14 residues. The J segment lost 4 bases and the V segment lost 8 bases, leaving 9 bases of the junction unmatched. Full variable domain (rest looked up from reference TRBV7-2 and TRBJ2-5): GAGVSQSPSNKVTEKGKDVELRCDPISGHTALYWYRQSLGQGLEFLIYFQGNSAPDKSGLPSDRFSAERTGGSVSTLTIQRTQQEDSAVYLCASDKTGVRETQYFGPGTRLLVL.

V usage is TRBV12-3 or TRBV12-4 and J usage is TRBJ2-7; D may be TRBD1 (6 bases). V was pared by 7 bases and J by 3 bases, with 16 bases between. This CDR3 has 14 residues. The chain's CDR3 is CASTLGAGDYEQYF. DNA for the CDR3: TGTGCCAGCACCTTAGGGGCAGGGGACTACGAGCAGTACTTC.